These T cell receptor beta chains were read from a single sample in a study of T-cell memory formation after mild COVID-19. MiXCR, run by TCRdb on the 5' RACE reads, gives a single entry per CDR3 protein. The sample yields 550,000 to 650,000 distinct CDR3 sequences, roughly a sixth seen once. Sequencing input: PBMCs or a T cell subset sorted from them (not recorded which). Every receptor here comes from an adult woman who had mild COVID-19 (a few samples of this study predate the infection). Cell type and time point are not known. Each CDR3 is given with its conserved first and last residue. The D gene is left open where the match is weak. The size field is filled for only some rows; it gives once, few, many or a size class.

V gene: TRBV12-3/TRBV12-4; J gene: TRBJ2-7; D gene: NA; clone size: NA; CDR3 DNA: TGTGCCAGCAGCCCGGGTGGGGAGGGGGGCTCCTACGAGCAGTACTTC; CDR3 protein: CASSPGGEGGSYEQYF
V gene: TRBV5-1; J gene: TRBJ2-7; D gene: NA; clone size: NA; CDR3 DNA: TGCGCCAGCAGCTTGGCCATGGGCTACGAGCAGTACTTC; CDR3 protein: CASSLAMGYEQYF
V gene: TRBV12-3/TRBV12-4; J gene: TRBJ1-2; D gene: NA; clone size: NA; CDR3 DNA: TGTGCCAGCAGTTTTGGGGACCTCTATGGCTACACCTTC; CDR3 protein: CASSFGDLYGYTF
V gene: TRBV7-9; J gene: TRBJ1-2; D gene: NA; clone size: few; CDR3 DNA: TGTGCCAGCAGCCATAGTGGGACCTCCTTC; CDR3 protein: CASSHSGTSF
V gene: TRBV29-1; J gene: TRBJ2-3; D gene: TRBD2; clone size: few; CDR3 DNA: TGCAGCGTTGAAACTAGCGCATCGGATACGCAGTATTTT; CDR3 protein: CSVETSASDTQYF
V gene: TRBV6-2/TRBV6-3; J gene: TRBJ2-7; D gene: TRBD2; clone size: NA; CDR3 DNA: TGTGCCAGCACCTCACTGACTAGCGGCTACGAGCAGTACTTC; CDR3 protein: CASTSLTSGYEQYF
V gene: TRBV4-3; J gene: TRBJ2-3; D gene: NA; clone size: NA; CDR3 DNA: TGCGCCAGCAGCCAAGAAGGAGGAGATACGCAGTATTTT; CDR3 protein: CASSQEGGDTQYF
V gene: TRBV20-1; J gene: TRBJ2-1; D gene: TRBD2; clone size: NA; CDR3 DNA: TGCAGTGCTAGAGAGACTAGCGGGAGGGCCTACATCTCCTACAATGAGCAGTTCTTC; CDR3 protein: CSARETSGRAYISYNEQFF
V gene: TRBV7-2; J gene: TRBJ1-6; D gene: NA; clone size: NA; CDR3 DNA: TGTGCCAGCAGCTTAGCGCAACCTCGTACAAATTCACCCCTCCACTTT; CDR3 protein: CASSLAQPRTNSPLHF
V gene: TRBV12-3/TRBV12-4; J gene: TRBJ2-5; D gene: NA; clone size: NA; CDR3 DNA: TGTGCCAGCAGACGTAGCGTCGAGGAGGCCCAGTACTTC; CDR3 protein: CASRRSVEEAQYF
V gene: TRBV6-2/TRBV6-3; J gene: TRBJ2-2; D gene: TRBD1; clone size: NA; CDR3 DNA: TGTGCCAGCAAAGGGGGCTCGGACACCGGGGAGCTGTTTTTT; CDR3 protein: CASKGGSDTGELFF
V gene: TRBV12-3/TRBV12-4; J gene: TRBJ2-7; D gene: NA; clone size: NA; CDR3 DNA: TGTGCCAGCAGTTACGGAGGGATCTTCTACGAGCAGTACTTC; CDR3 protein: CASSYGGIFYEQYF
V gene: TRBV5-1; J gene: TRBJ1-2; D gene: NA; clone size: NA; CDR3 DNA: TGCGCCAGCAGCGCGGACGAGGCTCGATATGGCTACACCTTC; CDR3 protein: CASSADEARYGYTF
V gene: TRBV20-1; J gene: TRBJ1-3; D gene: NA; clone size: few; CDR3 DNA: TGCAGTGCTGTAAGGGGAGACACCATATATTTT; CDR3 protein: CSAVRGDTIYF
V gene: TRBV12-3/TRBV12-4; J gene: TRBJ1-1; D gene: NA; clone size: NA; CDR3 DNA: TGTGCCAGCAGTTCTCTCGAGGCCAGCACTGAAGCTTTCTTT; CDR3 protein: CASSSLEASTEAFF
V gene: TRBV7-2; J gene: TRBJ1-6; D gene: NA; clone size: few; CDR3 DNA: TGTGCCAGCAGCTTAGCCGGACCGAGTACGGATTCACCCCTCCACTTT; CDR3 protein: CASSLAGPSTDSPLHF
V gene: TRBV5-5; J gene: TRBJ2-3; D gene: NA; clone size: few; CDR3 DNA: TGTGCCAGCAGCTTTTCTTCGAAAGATACGCAGTATTTT; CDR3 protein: CASSFSSKDTQYF
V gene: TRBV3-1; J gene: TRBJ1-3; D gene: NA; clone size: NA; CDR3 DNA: TGTGCCAGCAGCCTAGATTCCGGGACGCTAAGCTCTGGAAACACCATATATTTT; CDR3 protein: CASSLDSGTLSSGNTIYF
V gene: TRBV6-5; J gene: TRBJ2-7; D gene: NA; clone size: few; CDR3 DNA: TGTGCCAGCAGACGAACGGGACACTCCTACGAGCAGTACTTC; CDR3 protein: CASRRTGHSYEQYF
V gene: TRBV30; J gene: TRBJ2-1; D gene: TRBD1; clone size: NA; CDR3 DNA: TGTGCCTGGACAGCGGGACAGGGGAGAAATGAGCAGTTCTTC; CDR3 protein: CAWTAGQGRNEQFF
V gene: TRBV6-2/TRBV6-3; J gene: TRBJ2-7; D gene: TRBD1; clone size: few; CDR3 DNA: TGTGCCAGCAGTGGCGGACAGGGGACAACCTACGAGCAGTACTTC; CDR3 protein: CASSGGQGTTYEQYF
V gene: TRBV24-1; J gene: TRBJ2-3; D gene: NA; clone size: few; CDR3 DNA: TGTGCCACCAGTGATATTAGCGGTAGGGCGCAGTATTTT; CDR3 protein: CATSDISGRAQYF
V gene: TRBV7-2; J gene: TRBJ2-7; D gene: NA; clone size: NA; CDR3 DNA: TGTGCCAGCAGCTTTCCGGAGAAACTCTACGAGCAGTACTTC; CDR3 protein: CASSFPEKLYEQYF